This entry lists 17 T cell receptor beta chains sequenced from one sample in a study of radiation and T cells in renal cell carcinoma. The treatment is: 15 Gy SBRT to primary tumor, nephrectomy 4 weeks later. Here immunoSEQ multiplex PCR was the method, and the copy in TCRdb shows in-frame clones only, minus some. The data hold about 15,000 clones, with 55% to 70% observed a single time. Source: tumor tissue, taken from a patient whose treatment included radiotherapy and nephrectomy. Receptors originate from a woman in her 70s with renal cell carcinoma.

The chain has TRBV18 and TRBJ1-1; possibly TRBD1 for D (5 bases). The CDR3 is 13 residues long. Between the trimmed V and J ends, which lost 8 bases and 4 bases, there was a span of 14 bases. Germline V gene lookup returns CDR1 KGHSH and CDR2 LQKENI. The CDR3 region is CASTPGGGTEAFF. CDR3 DNA sequence: TGTGCCAGCACCCCCGGGGGAGGCACTGAAGCTTTCTTT.

The rearrangement links TRBV12-5 to TRBJ1-4; D may be TRBD1 (5 bases). This CDR3 comprises 14 residues. CDR1 and CDR2 from the germline V gene are LGHNT and FRNRAP. V lost 2 bases, J lost 8 bases, and 12 bases lay in between. In DNA form, the CDR3 reads TGTGCTAGTGGTTTGCGGGGGGTTATCGAAAAACTGTTTTTT. It translates to CASGLRGVIEKLFF.

The chain uses TRBV4-2 and TRBJ2-3; D could derive from TRBD1 or TRBD2 (5 bases each). V was shortened by 0 bases and J by 0 bases, with 7 bases between the two germline ends. Looked up from germline, CDR1 is LGHNA and CDR2 is YNFKEQ. The CDR3 sequence is 15 residues long. CDR3 bases: TGTGCCAGCAGCCAAGAGGGGGATAGCACAGATACGCAGTATTTT. It codes for CASSQEGDSTDTQYF.

The rearrangement joins TRBV7-8 to TRBJ2-7; possibly TRBD1 for D (6 bases). This CDR3 has 13 residues. Per the germline V gene, CDR1 is SGHVS and CDR2 is FQNEAQ. V was clipped by 5 bases and J by 0 bases, with 8 bases between them. The CDR3 loop reads CASSPRGSYEQYF. In nucleotides, the CDR3 is TGTGCCAGCAGCCCCAGGGGCTCCTACGAGCAGTACTTC.

This clone showed up just a few times. This chain links TRBV9 with TRBJ2-5; 12 bases map to TRBD2. The V gene end was trimmed by 2 bases and the J gene end by 5 bases; junction bases not matched to a gene: 4. Germline CDR1 SGDLS, CDR2 YYNGEE. There are 15 residues in the CDR3. In DNA form, the CDR3 reads TGTGCCAGCAGCGTCGCCGGGACTAGCGGGGAGACCCAGTACTTC. Protein: CASSVAGTSGETQYF.

The chain has TRBV10-2 and TRBJ1-5; D is ambiguous. Germline values: CDR1 WSHSY, CDR2 SAAADI. This CDR3 comprises 14 residues. V lost 2 bases and J 4 bases, leaving 9 bases between the germline ends. This chain's CDR3 is CASSEVRINQPQHF. The CDR3 nucleotides are TGCGCCAGCAGTGAGGTTCGGATAAATCAGCCCCAGCATTTT.

The chain is built from TRBV11-2 and TRBJ2-1, with TRBD1 identical over 9 bases. J was trimmed by 7 bases and V by 5 bases; bases with no gene match: 6. The CDR3 loop spans 14 amino acids. The V gene's germline CDR1 is SGHAT and CDR2 FQNNGV. The CDR3 coding sequence is TGTGCCAGCAGCATCGGGACAGGGCTGAATGAGCAGTTCTTC. The encoded protein is CASSIGTGLNEQFF.

The gene calls are TRBV2 and TRBJ1-5, with unresolved D. This CDR3 is built from 15 residues. CDR1 SNHLY and CDR2 FYNNEI come from the germline V gene. Trimming removed 1 base at V and 6 bases at J, with 13 bases between. CDR3 in amino acids: CASSEEYLGRQPQHF. The CDR3, as DNA: TGTGCCAGCAGTGAAGAATACCTAGGGCGTCAGCCCCAGCATTTT.

The CDR3 region has the DNA TGTGCCAGCAGCCTAGGACAGGGAAGGGAAAAACTGTTTTTT. Translating it yields CASSLGQGREKLFF. The V gene is TRBV7-9, the J gene TRBJ1-4; 8 positions agree with TRBD1. Per the germline V gene, CDR1 is SEHNR and CDR2 is FQNEAQ (reference sequence). This CDR3 is 14 amino acids long. V was clipped by 5 bases and J by 8 bases; unmatched bases: 7.

This chain uses TRBV7-2 with TRBJ2-3, with D perhaps matching TRBD1 or TRBD2 (5 bases each). The CDR3 is 16 amino acids. Trimming cost V 2 bases and J 0 bases, with 12 bases left between them. The V gene's germline CDR1 is SGHTA and CDR2 FQGNSA. The CDR3 protein is CASSLKGRTSTDTQYF. DNA for the CDR3: TGTGCCAGCAGCTTAAAGGGACGGACTAGCACAGATACGCAGTATTTT.

The genes are TRBV4-1 and TRBJ2-1, with a weak D call TRBD2 (6 bases). V dropped 4 bases and J dropped 9 bases, with 19 bases sitting between them. Germline loops: CDR1 MGHRA, CDR2 YSYEKL. This CDR3 region has 15 residues. The CDR3 spells CASSPPTSSPGEQFF. CDR3 coding DNA: TGCGCCAGCAGCCCACCCACTAGCAGCCCTGGTGAGCAGTTCTTC.

The chain is built from TRBV12-5 and TRBJ2-7, with D unresolved. Between the trimmed V and J ends, which lost 8 bases and 2 bases, there was a span of 7 bases. Germline lookup yields CDR1 LGHNT and CDR2 FRNRAP. This CDR3 is 11 amino acids long. CDR3 DNA sequence: TGTGCTAGTAGGGCAGCCTACGAGCAGTACTTC. It translates to CASRAAYEQYF.

The rearrangement joins TRBV9 to TRBJ2-3, with D perhaps TRBD1 or TRBD2 (5 bases each). Germline V gene sequence: CDR1 SGDLS, CDR2 YYNGEE. Trimming left V 0 bases short and J 9 bases short, with 11 bases between. The CDR3 is 13 amino acids. DNA for the CDR3: TGTGCCAGCAGCGTAGCTCAGGGACCCACGCAGTATTTT. Its protein product is CASSVAQGPTQYF. Using reference TRBV9 and TRBJ2-3 for the parts outside the CDR3, the full variable domain is DSGVTQTPKHLITATGQRVTLRCSPRSGDLSVYWYQQSLDQGLQFLIQYYNGEERAKGNILERFSAQQFPDLHSELNLSSLELGDSALYFCASSVAQGPTQYFGPGTRLTVL.

This chain joins TRBV29-1 and TRBJ2-3; D gene uncertain. Germline CDR1 is SQVTM and CDR2 is ANQGSEA. There are 13 residues in the CDR3. With 2 bases removed from V and 2 bases from J, the gap between germline ends came to 8 bases. In DNA form, the CDR3 reads TGCAGCGTTGAAAAGGCCCACACAGATACGCAGTATTTT. It codes for CSVEKAHTDTQYF.

The chain has TRBV30 and TRBJ2-5; TRBD2 matches 7 bases. The CDR3 runs 14 residues. CDR1 and CDR2 (germline): GTSNPN, SVGIG (reference sequence). Unmatched junction bases numbered 3, after V lost 1 base and J lost 1 base. As DNA, the CDR3 is TGTGCCTGGAGTGGGGGGAGGGCCCAAGAGACCCAGTACTTC. Its translation is CAWSGGRAQETQYF.

V usage is TRBV10-1 and J usage is TRBJ1-2; no clear D gene. Deletions cut 2 bases from V and 7 bases from J, with 20 bases between. Per germline, CDR1 WNHNN and CDR2 SYGVQD (reference sequence). The CDR3 totals 16 residues. The CDR3 is CASSELFGQMLRGYTF. The CDR3 DNA sequence: TGCGCCAGCAGTGAGCTCTTCGGTCAGATGTTACGTGGCTACACCTTC.

CDR3 sequence reads: CASSPGQLSYEQYF. Written as DNA, the CDR3 is TGTGCCAGCAGCCCGGGACAGTTAAGCTACGAGCAGTACTTC. The chain links TRBV5-4 to TRBJ2-7; TRBD1 matches at 7 bases. This CDR3 has 14 amino acids. Germline lookup yields CDR1 SGHNT and CDR2 YYREEE (reference sequence). J gave up 3 bases and V 4 bases, and 7 bases lay outside the gene matches.